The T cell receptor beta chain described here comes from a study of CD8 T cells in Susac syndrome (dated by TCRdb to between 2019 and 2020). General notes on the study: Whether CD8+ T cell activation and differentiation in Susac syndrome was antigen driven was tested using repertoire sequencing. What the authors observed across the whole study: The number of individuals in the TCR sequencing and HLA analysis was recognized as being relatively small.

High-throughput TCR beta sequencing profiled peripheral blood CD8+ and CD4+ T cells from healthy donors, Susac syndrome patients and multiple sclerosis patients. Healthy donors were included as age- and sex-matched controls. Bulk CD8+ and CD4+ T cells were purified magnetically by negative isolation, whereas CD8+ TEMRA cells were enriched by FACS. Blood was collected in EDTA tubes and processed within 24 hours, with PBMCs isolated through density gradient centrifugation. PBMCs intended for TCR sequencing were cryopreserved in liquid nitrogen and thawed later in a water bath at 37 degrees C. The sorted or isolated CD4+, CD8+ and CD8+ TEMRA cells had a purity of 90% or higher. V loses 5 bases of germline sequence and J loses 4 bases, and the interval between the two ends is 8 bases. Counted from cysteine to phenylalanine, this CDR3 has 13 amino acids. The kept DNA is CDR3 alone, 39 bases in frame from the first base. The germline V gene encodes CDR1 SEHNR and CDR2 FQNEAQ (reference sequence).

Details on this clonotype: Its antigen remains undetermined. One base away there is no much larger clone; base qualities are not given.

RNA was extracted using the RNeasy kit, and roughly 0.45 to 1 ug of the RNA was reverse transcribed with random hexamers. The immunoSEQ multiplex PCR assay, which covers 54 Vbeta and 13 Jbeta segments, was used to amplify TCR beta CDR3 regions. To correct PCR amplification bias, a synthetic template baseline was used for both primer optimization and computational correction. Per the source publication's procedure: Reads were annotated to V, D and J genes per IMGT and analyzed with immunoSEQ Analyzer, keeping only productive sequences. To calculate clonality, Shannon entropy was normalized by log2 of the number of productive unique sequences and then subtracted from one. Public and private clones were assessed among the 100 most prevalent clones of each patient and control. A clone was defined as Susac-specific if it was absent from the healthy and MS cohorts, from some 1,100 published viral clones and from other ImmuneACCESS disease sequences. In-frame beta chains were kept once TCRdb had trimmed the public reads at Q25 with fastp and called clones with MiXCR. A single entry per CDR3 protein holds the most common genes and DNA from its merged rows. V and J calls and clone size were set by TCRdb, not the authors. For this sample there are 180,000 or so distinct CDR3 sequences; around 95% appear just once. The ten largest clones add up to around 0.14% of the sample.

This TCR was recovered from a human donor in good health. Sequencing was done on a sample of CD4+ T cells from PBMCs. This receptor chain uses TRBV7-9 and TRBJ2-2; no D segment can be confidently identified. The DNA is TGTGCCAGCAGCCCTCCTGGCACCGGGGAGCTGTTTTTT. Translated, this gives CASSPPGTGELFF.